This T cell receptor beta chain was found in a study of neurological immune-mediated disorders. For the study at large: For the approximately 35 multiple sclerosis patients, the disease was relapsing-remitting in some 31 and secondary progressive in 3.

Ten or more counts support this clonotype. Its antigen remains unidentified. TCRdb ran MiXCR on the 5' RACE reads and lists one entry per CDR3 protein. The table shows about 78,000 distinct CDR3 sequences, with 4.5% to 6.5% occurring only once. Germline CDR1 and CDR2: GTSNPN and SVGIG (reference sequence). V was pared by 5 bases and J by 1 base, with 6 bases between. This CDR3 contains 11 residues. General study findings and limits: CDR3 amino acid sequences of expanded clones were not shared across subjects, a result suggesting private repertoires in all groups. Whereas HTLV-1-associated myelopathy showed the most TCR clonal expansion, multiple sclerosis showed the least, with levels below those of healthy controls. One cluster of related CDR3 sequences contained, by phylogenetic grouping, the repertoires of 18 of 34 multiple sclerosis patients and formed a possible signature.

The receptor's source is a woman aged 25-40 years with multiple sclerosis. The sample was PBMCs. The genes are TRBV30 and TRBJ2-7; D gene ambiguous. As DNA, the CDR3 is TGTGCCTGGGACCGATCCTACGAGCAGTACTTC. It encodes CAWDRSYEQYF.